Listed here are 9 T cell receptor beta chains from one sample, sequenced in a study of cytomegalovirus exposure and HLA in healthy donors. The PCR made use of 60 Vbeta and 13 Jbeta primers. The assay was immunoSEQ multiplex PCR, and TCRdb's table has in-frame clones only and misses some. Counted here are some 150,000 clones, roughly 80% occurring once; the ten biggest clones make up roughly 4%. Sequencing was done on a sample of PBMCs. The source of these receptors is a woman aged 40 to 50 in good health and CMV-seropositive.

The CDR3 here is CASNEGARQGSAGELFF. Written as DNA, the CDR3 is TGTGCCAGCAACGAGGGGGCGAGACAGGGAAGTGCCGGGGAGCTGTTTTTT. This sequence joins TRBV2 and TRBJ2-2; 7 bases agree with TRBD1. V was clipped by 7 bases and J by 6 bases; unmatched bases: 17. The CDR3 length is 17 residues. Germline assignment: CDR1 SNHLY and CDR2 FYNNEI.

This rearrangement joins TRBV25-1 to TRBJ2-2, with D maybe TRBD1 (6 bases). Germline CDR1 is MGHDK and CDR2 is SYGVNS. Trimming took 5 bases from V and 4 from J, leaving 11 bases between them. The CDR3 loop spans 14 amino acids. The CDR3 bases are TGTGCCAGCAGTACCTGGGACATCACCGGGGAGCTGTTTTTT. Translating gives CASSTWDITGELFF.

The chain joins TRBV28 to TRBJ2-6; D may be TRBD1 (6 bases). Germline V gene sequence: CDR1 MDHEN, CDR2 SYDVKM. Trimming cost V 10 bases and J 0 bases, with 19 bases left between them. The CDR3 contains 17 residues. CDR3 nucleotides: TGTGCCAACATTGTGACAGGCCCCCGCTCTGGGGCCAACGTCCTGACTTTC. This codes for CANIVTGPRSGANVLTF.

CDR3 coding DNA: TGTGCCAGCAATAAGGGGCGTGAAAAACTGTTTTTT. Translated, it gives CASNKGREKLFF. The genes are TRBV7-9 and TRBJ1-4; D perhaps matches TRBD1 (5 bases). Trimming stripped 7 bases from V and 7 bases from J, with 10 bases between. CDR3 length: 12 residues. CDR1 is SEHNR and CDR2 is FQNEAQ in the germline V gene (reference sequence).

The rearrangement links TRBV6-1 to TRBJ1-5, with 7 bases lining up with TRBD1. Germline CDR1 MNHNS, CDR2 SASEGT. Trimming took 2 bases from V and 16 from J; bases not matched to a gene: 5. The CDR3 totals 11 residues. Here the CDR3 DNA reads TGTGCCAGCAGTGAATTGACAGGGTTCCATTTT. Translated, it gives CASSELTGFHF.

The chain employs TRBV11-2 and TRBJ2-6; 13 nucleotides match TRBD2. The germline V gene encodes CDR1 SGHAT and CDR2 FQNNGV. The CDR3 consists of 17 residues. J was trimmed by 4 bases and V by 7 bases; bases with no gene match: 7. CDR3 coding DNA: TGTGCCAGCACCAGGACTAGCGGGAGCTCCGGGGCCAACGTCCTGACTTTC. Amino acid sequence: CASTRTSGSSGANVLTF. Using reference TRBV11-2 and TRBJ2-6 for the parts outside the CDR3, the full variable domain is EAGVAQSPRYKIIEKRQSVAFWCNPISGHATLYWYQQILGQGPKLLIQFQNNGVVDDSQLPKDRFSAERLKGVDSTLKIQPAKLEDSAVYLCASTRTSGSSGANVLTFGAGSRLTVL.

The J gene is TRBJ1-1, the V gene TRBV6-1; possibly TRBD1 for D (5 bases). The CDR3 covers 14 residues. The V end lost 8 bases, the J end lost 1 base, and 14 bases lay between the germline ends. Germline V gives CDR1 MNHNS, CDR2 SASEGT. DNA for the CDR3: TGTGCCAGCTCGGAATTCGGACAGAACACTGAAGCTTTCTTT. Residues: CASSEFGQNTEAFF.

The rearrangement uses TRBV27 and TRBJ2-2; 12 bases align to TRBD2. CDR1 and CDR2 (germline): MNHEY, SMNVEV (reference sequence). The CDR3 has 18 residues. After removal of 6 bases from V and 3 bases from J, the junction contained 11 bases not matched to a gene. CDR3 sequence: CASRRLAGALRHTGELFF. In nucleotides, the CDR3 is TGTGCCAGCAGAAGACTAGCGGGGGCCCTCCGGCACACCGGGGAGCTGTTTTTT.

The chain carries TRBV19 and TRBJ1-4, with 8 bases fitting TRBD1. Germline-derived CDR1 and CDR2 are LNHDA and SQIVND (reference sequence). With V trimmed by 0 bases and J by 7 bases, 1 base remained unmatched. This CDR3 is built from 14 residues. The CDR3 sequence: CASSIEDRAEKLFF. In DNA, the CDR3 is TGTGCCAGTAGTATAGAGGACAGGGCTGAAAAACTGTTTTTT.